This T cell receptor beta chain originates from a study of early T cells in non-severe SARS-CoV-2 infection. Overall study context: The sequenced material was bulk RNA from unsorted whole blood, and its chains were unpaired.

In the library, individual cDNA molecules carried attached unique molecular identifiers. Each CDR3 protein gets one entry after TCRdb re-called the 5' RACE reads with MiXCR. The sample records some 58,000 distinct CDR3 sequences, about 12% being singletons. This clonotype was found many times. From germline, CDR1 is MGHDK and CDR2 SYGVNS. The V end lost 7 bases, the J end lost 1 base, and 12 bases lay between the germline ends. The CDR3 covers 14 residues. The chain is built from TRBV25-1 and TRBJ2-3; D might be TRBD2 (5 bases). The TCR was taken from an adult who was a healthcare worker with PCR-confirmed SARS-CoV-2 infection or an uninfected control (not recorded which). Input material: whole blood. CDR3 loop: CASTPSRGTDTQYF. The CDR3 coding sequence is TGTGCCAGCACCCCGTCGAGGGGCACAGATACGCAGTATTTT.